This paragraph reports one TCR beta chain. Its specificity is unknown. The record originates from a study of identifying expanded T cells in peripheral blood. Only in-frame clones appear in the TCRdb table, and some are missing; sequencing was by immunoSEQ multiplex PCR. The sample consists of approximately 91,000 clones, approximately 90% of them appearing once. Trimming stripped 6 bases from V and 9 bases from J, with 15 bases between. The V gene's germline CDR1 is SGHTA and CDR2 FQGNSA. The CDR3 loop spans 13 amino acids. The study, taken as a whole, reports: Across healthy donors, higher total template counts meant significantly greater approximately 2-week count variance.

The TCR originated in a person aged 18 to 75 in good health. The sample taken for sequencing was blood. This rearrangement joins TRBV7-2 to TRBJ2-4, with D possibly TRBD2 on 5 matching bases. CDR3 coding DNA: TGTGCCAGCAGTCGAAACACTGGAGGCATTCAGTACTTC. Translation: CASSRNTGGIQYF.